The 4 T cell receptor beta chains below all came from one sample that was sequenced in a study of beta chain features in type 1 diabetes. Of the isolated RNA, all was reverse transcribed, and so the sequenced material was expressed TCRB transcripts. Some clones are missing from TCRdb's copy, which holds only in-frame ones; the method was immunoSEQ multiplex PCR. The table includes approximately 400,000 clones, over 12% detected once. Sequencing used naive CD4+ T cells from blood. Every receptor here comes from a woman aged 18-29 years in good health.

This chain uses TRBV5-1 with TRBJ2-7; D perhaps matches TRBD1 (6 bases). CDR3 length: 14 residues. In germline, CDR1 is SGHRS, CDR2 YFSETQ. The ends were cut back, 2 bases at V and 2 bases at J, with 11 bases in the middle. The CDR3 reads CASSFVTGTYEQYF. The CDR3 region has the DNA TGCGCCAGCAGCTTTGTAACAGGGACCTACGAGCAGTACTTC.

The table lists this clone with a count of one. The V call is TRBV7-2, the J call TRBJ2-7, with D maybe TRBD2 (5 bases). Germline V gives CDR1 SGHTA, CDR2 FQGNSA. Trimming took 5 bases from V and 5 from J, leaving 19 bases between them. This CDR3 has 15 residues. In DNA, the CDR3 is TGTGCCAGCAGCCCCGCGTTGTCGGGATACAACGAGCAGTACTTC. Its protein is CASSPALSGYNEQYF.

The chain employs TRBV7-9 and TRBJ2-1; 9 positions agree with TRBD2. From germline, CDR1 is SEHNR and CDR2 FQNEAQ (reference sequence). The CDR3 has 17 amino acids. V was clipped by 4 bases and J by 0 bases; unmatched bases: 7. The CDR3 is CASSSRSGRGSYNEQFF. DNA for the CDR3: TGTGCCAGCAGCTCCCGTAGCGGGAGAGGCTCCTACAATGAGCAGTTCTTC. Using reference TRBV7-9 and TRBJ2-1 for the parts outside the CDR3, the full variable domain is DTGVSQNPRHKITKRGQNVTFRCDPISEHNRLYWYRQTLGQGPEFLTYFQNEAQLEKSRLLSDRFSAERPKGSFSTLEIQRTEQGDSAMYLCASSSRSGRGSYNEQFFGPGTRLTVL.

This chain uses TRBV6-5 with TRBJ1-5; D perhaps matches TRBD1 (5 bases). Germline loops: CDR1 MNHEY, CDR2 SVGAGI. V lost 2 bases and J 1 base, leaving 6 bases between the germline ends. This CDR3 region has 14 residues. The CDR3 region has the DNA TGTGCCAGCAGTTACAGGGGAAGCAATCAGCCCCAGCATTTT. Its protein product is CASSYRGSNQPQHF.